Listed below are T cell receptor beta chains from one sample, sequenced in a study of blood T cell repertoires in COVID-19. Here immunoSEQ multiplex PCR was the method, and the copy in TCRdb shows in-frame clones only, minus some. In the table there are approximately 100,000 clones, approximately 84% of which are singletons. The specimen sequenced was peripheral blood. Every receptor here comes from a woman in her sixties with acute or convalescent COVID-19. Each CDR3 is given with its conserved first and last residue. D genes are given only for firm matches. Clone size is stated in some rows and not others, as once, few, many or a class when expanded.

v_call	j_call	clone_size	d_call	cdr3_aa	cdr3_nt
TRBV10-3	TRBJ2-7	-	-	CAISVEGSTYEQYF	TGTGCCATCAGTGTCGAGGGAAGTACCTACGAGCAGTACTTC
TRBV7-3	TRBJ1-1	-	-	CASSPTRNAEAFF	TGTGCCAGCAGCCCAACTAGGAACGCTGAAGCTTTCTTT
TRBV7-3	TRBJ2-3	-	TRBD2	CASSFSGDADTQYF	TGTGCCAGCAGCTTCAGCGGGGACGCAGATACGCAGTATTTT
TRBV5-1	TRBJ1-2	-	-	CASSLGEYYGYTF	TGCGCCAGCAGCTTAGGGGAATACTATGGCTACACCTTC
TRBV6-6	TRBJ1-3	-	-	CASSYSGRGNTIYF	TGTGCCAGCAGTTACTCCGGGAGGGGAAACACCATATATTTT
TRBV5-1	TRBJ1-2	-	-	CASSLYGEGYGYTF	TGCGCCAGCAGCTTATACGGAGAGGGCTATGGCTACACCTTC
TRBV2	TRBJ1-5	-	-	CASGPGLGGFQPQHF	TGTGCCAGCGGTCCCGGACTTGGAGGTTTTCAGCCCCAGCATTTT
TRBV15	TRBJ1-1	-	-	CATSRDPTVTNGAFF	TGTGCCACCAGCAGAGACCCAACAGTGACAAATGGAGCTTTCTTT
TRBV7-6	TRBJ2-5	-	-	CASSLGGGLQETQYF	TGTGCCAGCAGCTTAGGCGGGGGCCTCCAAGAGACCCAGTACTTC
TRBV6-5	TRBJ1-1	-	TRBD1	CASNGQGNTEAFF	TGTGCCAGCAACGGACAGGGAAACACTGAAGCTTTCTTT
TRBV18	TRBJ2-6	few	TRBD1	CASSPTTGAGGANVLTF	TGTGCCAGCTCACCGACGACAGGGGCTGGTGGGGCCAACGTCCTGACTTTC
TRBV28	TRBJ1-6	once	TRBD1	CASKGAARGPLHF	TGTGCCAGCAAGGGGGCCGCTCGGGGGCCCCTCCACTTT
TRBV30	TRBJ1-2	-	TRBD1	CACPQGVGYGYTF	TGTGCCTGTCCACAGGGGGTAGGCTATGGCTACACCTTC
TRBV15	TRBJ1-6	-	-	CATSRYLRTGDSPLHF	TGTGCCACCAGCAGATACCTTCGGACGGGGGATTCACCCCTCCACTTT
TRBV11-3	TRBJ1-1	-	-	CASSLNPGQGEAFF	TGTGCCAGCAGCTTAAATCCCGGGCAGGGTGAAGCTTTCTTT
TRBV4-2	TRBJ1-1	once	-	CASSQVPLQGRTTEAFF	TGTGCCAGCAGCCAAGTCCCCCTGCAGGGAAGAACAACTGAAGCTTTCTTT
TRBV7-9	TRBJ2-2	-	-	CASSPGGFENTGELFF	TGTGCCAGCAGCCCCGGGGGATTCGAAAACACCGGGGAGCTGTTTTTT
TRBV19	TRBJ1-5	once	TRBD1	CASSIARGSNQPQHF	TGTGCCAGTAGTATAGCCAGGGGGTCCAATCAGCCCCAGCATTTT
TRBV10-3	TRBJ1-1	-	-	CAISETLRSEAFF	TGTGCCATCAGTGAAACCCTACGCTCTGAAGCTTTCTTT
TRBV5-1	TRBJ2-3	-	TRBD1	CASSLEGARTDTQYF	TGCGCCAGCAGCTTGGAGGGGGCGCGAACAGATACGCAGTATTTT
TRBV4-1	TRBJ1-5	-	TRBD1	CASSQESSGGTGPQPQHF	TGCGCCAGCAGCCAAGAATCGTCTGGCGGGACAGGGCCCCAGCCCCAGCATTTT
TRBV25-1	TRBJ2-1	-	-	CASGWFDEQFF	TGTGCCAGCGGCTGGTTCGATGAGCAGTTCTTC
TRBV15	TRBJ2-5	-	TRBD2	CATSRGLRTSGDQETQYF	TGTGCCACCAGCAGAGGACTTAGAACTAGCGGGGACCAAGAGACCCAGTACTTC
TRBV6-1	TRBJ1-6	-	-	CASSEGANSPLHF	TGTGCCAGCAGTGAAGGGGCCAATTCACCCCTCCACTTT
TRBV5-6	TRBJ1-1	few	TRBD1	CASSARTGGRAEAFF	TGTGCCAGCAGCGCCAGGACAGGGGGTAGGGCTGAAGCTTTCTTT
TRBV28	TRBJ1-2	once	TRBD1	CASSVGQGYGYTF	TGTGCCAGCAGTGTAGGACAGGGCTATGGCTACACCTTC
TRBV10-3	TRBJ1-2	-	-	CAISESVTGLPVGYTF	TGTGCCATCAGTGAGTCGGTAACAGGGTTACCGGTTGGCTACACCTTC
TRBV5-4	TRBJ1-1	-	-	CASSLGQNRNTEAFF	TGTGCCAGCAGCTTGGGACAAAATAGGAACACTGAAGCTTTCTTT
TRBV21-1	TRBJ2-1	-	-	CASRDNEQFF	TGTGCCAGTCGAGACAATGAGCAGTTCTTC
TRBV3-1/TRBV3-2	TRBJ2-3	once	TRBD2	CASSPTSGGPRGTDTQYF	TGTGCCAGCAGCCCGACTAGCGGGGGTCCCCGGGGCACAGATACGCAGTATTTT
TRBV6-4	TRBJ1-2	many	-	CASSDTPQGLGGYTF	TGTGCCAGCAGTGATACCCCGCAGGGTCTGGGTGGCTACACCTTC
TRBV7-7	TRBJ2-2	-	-	CASSPGTTPNTGELFF	TGTGCCAGCAGCCCAGGGACAACCCCGAACACCGGGGAGCTGTTTTTT
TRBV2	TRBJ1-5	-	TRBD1	CASSDRRYQPQHF	TGTGCCAGCTCGGACAGGAGATATCAGCCCCAGCATTTT
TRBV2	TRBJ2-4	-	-	CASSERGTRGAFTNIQYF	TGTGCCAGCAGTGAAAGGGGGACACGGGGGGCGTTCACAAACATTCAGTACTTC
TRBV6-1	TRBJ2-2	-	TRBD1	CASSGDRGIGELFF	TGTGCCAGCAGTGGGGACAGGGGGATCGGGGAGCTGTTTTTT
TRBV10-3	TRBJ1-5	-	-	CAISEPGRGSGQPQHF	TGTGCCATCAGTGAGCCCGGGCGGGGATCCGGGCAGCCCCAGCATTTT
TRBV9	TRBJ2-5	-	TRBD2	CASNHWGGDEETQYF	TGTGCCAGCAACCATTGGGGGGGGGACGAAGAGACCCAGTACTTC
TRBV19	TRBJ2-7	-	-	CASSAPDRPPHEQYF	TGTGCCAGTAGTGCACCAGACAGGCCCCCTCACGAGCAGTACTTC
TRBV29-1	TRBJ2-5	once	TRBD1	CSGDLTGAQETQYF	TGCAGCGGCGACTTGACAGGGGCGCAAGAGACCCAGTACTTC
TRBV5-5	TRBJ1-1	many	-	CASRPSGLGTEAFF	TGTGCCAGCAGACCATCGGGTCTCGGCACTGAAGCTTTCTTT
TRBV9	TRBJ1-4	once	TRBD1	CASSVRGRTNEKLFF	TGTGCCAGCAGCGTAAGGGGGCGAACTAATGAAAAACTGTTTTTT
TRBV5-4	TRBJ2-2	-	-	CASSLKPGELFF	TGTGCCAGCAGCTTGAAGCCCGGGGAGCTGTTTTTT
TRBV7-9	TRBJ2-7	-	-	CASSLSYKSYEQYF	TGTGCCAGCAGCTTATCGTACAAATCCTACGAGCAGTACTTC